The 26 T cell receptor beta chains below were found in one sample sequenced in a study of CD4 T cells in relation to SARS-CoV-2 and coronaviruses. CD4+ T cells from unexposed donors were obtained before the COVID-19 pandemic (2011-2018). After about 11 days of culture, CD4+ T cells were isolated. Their specific antigens are unknown. Sequenced by immunoSEQ multiplex PCR; TCRdb stores in-frame clones only, minus some. This table has about 22,000 clones, about two thirds appearing once. The sequenced sample was CD4+ T cells from PBMCs, cultured in vitro. Receptors originate from a human donor in good health.

The CDR3 sequence: CASSYGGGRGSYNEQFF. For the CDR3, the DNA is TGTGCCAGCAGCTATGGAGGCGGGCGGGGATCCTACAATGAGCAGTTCTTC. This chain connects TRBV11-3 to TRBJ2-1, with D perhaps TRBD2 (6 bases). The germline gives CDR1 SGHNT, CDR2 YENEEA. This CDR3 contains 17 residues. Between the trimmed V and J ends, which lost 4 bases and 1 base, there was a span of 17 bases.

The chain uses TRBV4-2 and TRBJ2-1; 11 bases match TRBD2. Trimming cost V 1 base and J 7 bases; bases outside gene matches: 9. CDR3 length: 17 amino acids. The germline V gene has CDR1 LGHNA and CDR2 YNFKEQ. The CDR3 here is CASSQAGLAEFGNEQFF. The CDR3 coding sequence is TGTGCCAGCAGCCAAGCGGGACTAGCGGAGTTCGGGAATGAGCAGTTCTTC.

This clone was seen only a few times. The gene calls are TRBV6-2 or TRBV6-3 and TRBJ1-6, with TRBD1 as a possible D gene (5 bases). The CDR3 has 15 amino acids. Trimming left V 2 bases short and J 6 bases short, with 11 bases between. Germline lookup yields CDR1 MNHEY and CDR2 SVGEGT. CDR3 in amino acids: CASSYGTVPNSPLHF. In DNA form, the CDR3 reads TGTGCCAGCAGTTACGGGACGGTCCCTAATTCACCCCTCCACTTT.

The V call is TRBV4-3, the J call TRBJ2-4, with D maybe TRBD2 (6 bases). Per germline, CDR1 LGHNA and CDR2 YSLEER. The CDR3 totals 14 residues. The V end lost 2 bases, the J end lost 5 bases, and 10 bases lay between the germline ends. The CDR3 region is CASSQWVAENIQYF. The CDR3 DNA sequence: TGCGCCAGCAGCCAATGGGTAGCGGAAAACATTCAGTACTTC.

This clone has just one count. The genes are TRBV5-1 and TRBJ2-1, with D unresolved. Looked up from germline, CDR1 is SGHRS and CDR2 is YFSETQ. V lost 3 bases and J 1 base, leaving 5 bases between the germline ends. The CDR3 covers 13 residues. Here the CDR3 reads CASSSWSYNEQFF. In DNA, the CDR3 is TGCGCCAGCAGCTCCTGGTCCTACAATGAGCAGTTCTTC.

The CDR3 DNA follows: TGTGCCAGCAGCCAGAGATTCTCTGGGGCCAACGTCCTGACTTTC. It encodes CASSQRFSGANVLTF. J is TRBJ2-6 and V is TRBV7-2; D is ambiguous. Germline V CDR1 and CDR2: SGHTA, FQGNSA. Trimming pared 5 bases from V and 0 bases from J, leaving 8 bases between. The length of the CDR3 is 15 residues.

The rearrangement uses TRBV18 and TRBJ2-7, with D unresolved. The germline V and J ends were trimmed by 1 base and 5 bases, with 9 bases remaining between them. This CDR3 is built from 13 residues. Germline CDR1 is KGHSH and CDR2 is LQKENI. CDR3 bases: TGTGCCAGCTCACCACAAACACAGAACGAGCAGTACTTC. It translates to CASSPQTQNEQYF.

This clone occurred a few times. This chain links TRBV28 with TRBJ1-5; D is ambiguous. The germline V gene encodes CDR1 MDHEN and CDR2 SYDVKM. There are 16 residues in the CDR3. V was trimmed by 1 base and J by 6 bases, leaving 16 bases between them. In DNA, the CDR3 is TGTGCCAGCAGTTTATCGGGCAGCCGCTGGGGTCAGCCCCAGCATTTT. Its protein is CASSLSGSRWGQPQHF.

This rearrangement joins TRBV5-6 to TRBJ2-4; the match to TRBD2 covers 8 bases. V was pared by 6 bases and J by 6 bases, with 11 bases of the junction left unmatched. The germline gives CDR1 SGHDT, CDR2 YYEEEE. The CDR3 is 15 residues long. CDR3 in amino acids: CASTYTGTSINIQYF. CDR3 DNA sequence: TGTGCCAGCACCTATACCGGGACTAGTATAAACATTCAGTACTTC. Looking up the rest from reference TRBV5-6 and TRBJ2-4 gives the full variable domain: DAGVTQSPTHLIKTRGQQVTLRCSPKSGHDTVSWYQQALGQGPQFIFQYYEEEERQRGNFPDRFSGHQFPNYSSELNVNALLLGDSALYLCASTYTGTSINIQYFGAGTRLSVL.

The chain couples TRBV7-8 to TRBJ1-4; D is ambiguous. Germline lookup yields CDR1 SGHVS and CDR2 FQNEAQ. The CDR3 totals 14 residues. The V gene lost 1 base and the J gene lost 3 bases, with 6 bases spanning the gap. The CDR3 DNA is TGTGCCAGCAGCTTAGTCTCAGCTAATGAAAAACTGTTTTTT. This gives the protein CASSLVSANEKLFF.

This clone was counted a few times. The chain couples TRBV19 to TRBJ2-7, with D perhaps given as TRBD1 or TRBD2 (6 bases each). Trimming shortened V by 3 bases and J by 4 bases, and 16 bases separated the two germline ends. CDR3 size: 15 residues. Germline V gene sequence: CDR1 LNHDA, CDR2 SQIVND (reference sequence). The CDR3 loop reads CASSMREGGRYEQYF. DNA for the CDR3: TGTGCCAGTAGTATGCGTGAGGGGGGCCGGTACGAGCAGTACTTC.

The chain couples TRBV6-5 to TRBJ1-1; D ambiguous. The CDR3 has 14 residues. CDR1 is MNHEY, CDR2 SVGAGI, per germline. The V and J ends lost 4 bases and 2 bases respectively, with 11 bases between them. CDR3 residues: CASSSMWRNTEAFF. The CDR3 nucleotides read TGTGCCAGCAGTTCCATGTGGAGAAACACTGAAGCTTTCTTT.

The V gene is TRBV12-3 or TRBV12-4, the J gene TRBJ2-5, with a tentative D call TRBD1 (5 bases). The CDR3 consists of 13 residues. The V end lost 2 bases, the J end lost 5 bases, and 9 bases lay between the germline ends. The CDR3 is CASSLNRKETQYF. The CDR3 coding sequence is TGTGCCAGCAGTTTAAACAGGAAGGAGACCCAGTACTTC.

V and J are TRBV6-2 or TRBV6-3 and TRBJ2-1; D is uncertain. This CDR3 comprises 15 residues. V lost 6 bases and J 4 bases, leaving 16 bases between the germline ends. In germline, CDR1 is MNHEY, CDR2 SVGEGT. In DNA form, the CDR3 reads TGTGCCAGCAGCAAAGGGCTGACACCGTACAATGAGCAGTTCTTC. Translation: CASSKGLTPYNEQFF.

The chain combines TRBV29-1 with TRBJ2-2, with a possible D match to TRBD2 (6 bases). The CDR3 totals 16 residues. Germline loops: CDR1 SQVTM, CDR2 ANQGSEA. V lost 4 bases, J lost 4 bases, and 19 bases lay in between. The CDR3 is CSVAEGTPGGTGELFF. The CDR3 nucleotides are TGCAGCGTTGCCGAGGGGACTCCCGGGGGCACCGGGGAGCTGTTTTTT.

CDR3: CASRDRDNSPLHF. In nucleotides, the CDR3 is TGTGCCAGCAGAGACAGGGATAATTCACCCCTCCACTTT. The gene calls are TRBV25-1 and TRBJ1-6; TRBD1 matches 7 bases. The germline V gene encodes CDR1 MGHDK and CDR2 SYGVNS. With 6 bases clipped from V and 5 bases from J, the junction kept 1 base outside the gene matches. The CDR3 is 13 amino acids.

The chain recombines TRBV6-6 with TRBJ2-7; D uncertain. The CDR3 runs to 14 residues. Trimming removed 9 bases at V and 4 bases at J, with 19 bases between. Germline V lookup: CDR1 MNHNY, CDR2 SVGAGI (reference sequence). The CDR3 protein is CASGTFSGVYEQYF. The CDR3 DNA reads TGTGCCAGTGGAACGTTTTCAGGCGTTTACGAGCAGTACTTC.

The chain recombines TRBV2 with TRBJ2-5; 7 bases match TRBD2. CDR1 SNHLY and CDR2 FYNNEI come from the germline V gene. The CDR3 sequence is 14 residues long. V gave up 6 bases and J gave up 5 bases; unmatched junction bases: 9. CDR3 amino acids: CASSPRTGGETQYF. CDR3 nucleotides: TGTGCCAGCAGCCCCAGGACCGGGGGGGAGACCCAGTACTTC.

The V and J genes are TRBV7-2 and TRBJ2-3; 11 bases are shared with TRBD2. Trimming cost V 4 bases and J 5 bases; bases outside gene matches: 8. The germline CDR1 and CDR2 sequences are SGHTA and FQGNSA. CDR3 length: 16 residues. CDR3 sequence reads: CASSSFSGGAGDTQYF. The CDR3 DNA sequence: TGTGCCAGCAGCTCGTTTAGCGGGGGGGCGGGAGATACGCAGTATTTT.

The rearrangement links TRBV6-4 to TRBJ2-7; 9 nucleotides align to TRBD1. The CDR3 is 19 residues long. From germline, CDR1 is MRHNA and CDR2 SNTAGT. V dropped 0 bases and J dropped 2; count of bases not matched to a gene: 14. In DNA, the CDR3 is TGTGCCAGCAGTGACTCGATGGACAGGGGCCCCGACTCTCCCTACGAGCAGTACTTC. It is translated as CASSDSMDRGPDSPYEQYF.

The CDR3 loop is CASSYPIDRVDTQYF. The CDR3 DNA sequence: TGTGCCAGCAGTTACCCAATCGACAGGGTTGATACGCAGTATTTT. The J gene is TRBJ2-3, the V gene TRBV6-2 or TRBV6-3, with 7 positions matching TRBD1. V lost 2 bases to trimming and J lost 6 bases; unmatched junction nucleotides: 8. Germline loops: CDR1 MNHEY, CDR2 SVGEGT. The CDR3 length is 15 residues.

V usage is TRBV19 and J usage is TRBJ2-6, with D perhaps matching TRBD2 (6 bases). V lost 5 bases to trimming and J lost 0 bases, with 8 bases between them. CDR1 and CDR2 (germline): LNHDA, SQIVND (reference sequence). The CDR3 covers 15 residues. This CDR3 is CASSVGGSGANVLTF. The CDR3 nucleotides read TGTGCCAGTAGTGTGGGGGGCTCTGGGGCCAACGTCCTGACTTTC.

The gene calls are TRBV6-5 and TRBJ2-7; the match to TRBD2 covers 12 bases. V gave up 2 bases and J gave up 3 bases; unmatched junction bases: 2. This CDR3 region has 15 residues. Germline-derived CDR1 and CDR2 are MNHEY and SVGAGI. In nucleotides, the CDR3 is TGTGCCAGCAGTTACGGGACTAGCGGGCTCTACGAGCAGTACTTC. Its translation is CASSYGTSGLYEQYF.

This chain links TRBV18 with TRBJ2-1; TRBD2 agrees at 7 bases. This CDR3 is 16 amino acids long. Germline V gene lookup returns CDR1 KGHSH and CDR2 LQKENI. The V gene end was trimmed by 4 bases and the J gene end by 6 bases; junction bases not matched to a gene: 12. The CDR3 DNA reads TGTGCCAGCTCACGAACGATCCTAGCGGAGTCCAATGAGCAGTTCTTC. Its translation is CASSRTILAESNEQFF.

The V call is TRBV29-1, the J call TRBJ1-2, with a possible D match to TRBD1 (6 bases). The CDR3 has 14 amino acids. The V gene's germline CDR1 is SQVTM and CDR2 ANQGSEA. Trimming removed 4 bases at V and 8 bases at J, with 20 bases between. CDR3 nucleotides: TGCAGCGTTGTCGGGGGGCCAAGCGGTACCGGCTACACCTTC. It encodes CSVVGGPSGTGYTF.

The CDR3 DNA is TGTGCCAGCAGTTCTCAGGGCGGTGGCACAGATACGCAGTATTTT. Translated: CASSSQGGGTDTQYF. The V call is TRBV6-5, the J call TRBJ2-3; weak D call: TRBD1 (5 bases). Germline V gene sequence: CDR1 MNHEY, CDR2 SVGAGI. The V gene lost 4 bases and the J gene lost 1 base, with 12 bases spanning the gap. This CDR3 spans 15 amino acids.